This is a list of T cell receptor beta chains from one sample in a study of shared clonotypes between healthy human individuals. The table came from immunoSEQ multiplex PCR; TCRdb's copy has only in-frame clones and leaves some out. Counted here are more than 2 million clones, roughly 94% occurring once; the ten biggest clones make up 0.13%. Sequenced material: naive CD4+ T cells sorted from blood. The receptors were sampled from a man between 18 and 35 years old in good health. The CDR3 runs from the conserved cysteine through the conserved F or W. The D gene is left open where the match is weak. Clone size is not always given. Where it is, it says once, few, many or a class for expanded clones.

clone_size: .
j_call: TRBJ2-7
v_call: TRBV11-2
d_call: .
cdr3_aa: CASSPPNGPKEYEQYF
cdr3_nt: TGTGCCAGCAGCCCCCCCAACGGACCGAAGGAGTACGAGCAGTACTTC

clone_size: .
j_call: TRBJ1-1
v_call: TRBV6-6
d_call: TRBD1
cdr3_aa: CASSYRDSKAFF
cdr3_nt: TGTGCCAGCAGTTACCGGGACAGCAAAGCTTTCTTT

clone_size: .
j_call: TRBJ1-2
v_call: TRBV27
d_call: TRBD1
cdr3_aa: CASSFTGDYGYTF
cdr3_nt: TGTGCCAGCAGTTTTACAGGGGACTATGGCTACACCTTC

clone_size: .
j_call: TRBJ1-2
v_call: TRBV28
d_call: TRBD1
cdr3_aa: CASSNSLLGQGRGYTF
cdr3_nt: TGTGCCAGCAGTAACTCACTCCTGGGACAGGGTAGGGGCTACACCTTC

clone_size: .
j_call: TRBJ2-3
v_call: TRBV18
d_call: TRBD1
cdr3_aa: CASSPGQGTDTQYF
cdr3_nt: TGTGCCAGCTCACCGGGACAGGGGACAGATACGCAGTATTTT

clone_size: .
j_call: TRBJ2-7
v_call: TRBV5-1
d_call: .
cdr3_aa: CASSLSQGIYEQYF
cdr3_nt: TGCGCCAGCAGCTTGAGCCAGGGGATCTACGAGCAGTACTTC

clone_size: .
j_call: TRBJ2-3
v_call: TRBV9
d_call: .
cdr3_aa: CASNMGVTDTQYF
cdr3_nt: TGTGCCAGCAACATGGGAGTAACAGATACGCAGTATTTT

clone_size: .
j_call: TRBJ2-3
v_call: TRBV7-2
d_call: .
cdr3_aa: CASSPGGVDTQYF
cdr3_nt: TGTGCCAGCAGCCCTGGGGGCGTGGATACGCAGTATTTT

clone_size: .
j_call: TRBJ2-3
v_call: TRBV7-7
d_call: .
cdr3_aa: CASSLGRADTQYF
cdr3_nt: TGTGCTAGCAGCTTAGGCAGGGCAGATACGCAGTATTTT

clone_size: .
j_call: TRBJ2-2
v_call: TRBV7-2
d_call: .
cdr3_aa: CASSTGAANTGELFF
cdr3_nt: TGTGCCAGCAGTACCGGGGCCGCGAACACCGGGGAGCTGTTTTTT

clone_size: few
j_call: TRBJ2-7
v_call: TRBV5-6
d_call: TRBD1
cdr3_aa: CASSLPIFGQAEQYF
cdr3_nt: TGTGCCAGCAGCTTGCCCATATTTGGACAGGCGGAGCAGTACTTC

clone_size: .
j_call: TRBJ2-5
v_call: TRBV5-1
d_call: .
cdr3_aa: CASSLGGSNFGETQYF
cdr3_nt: TGCGCCAGCAGCTTGGGCGGATCGAATTTTGGGGAGACCCAGTACTTC

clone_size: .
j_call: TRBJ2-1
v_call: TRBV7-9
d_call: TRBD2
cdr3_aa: CASSPGLEYNEQFF
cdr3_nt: TGTGCCAGCAGCCCGGGACTAGAGTACAATGAGCAGTTCTTC

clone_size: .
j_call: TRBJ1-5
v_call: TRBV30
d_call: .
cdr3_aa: CAWSVGQGMQPQHF
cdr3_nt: TGTGCCTGGAGTGTAGGTCAGGGAATGCAGCCCCAGCATTTT

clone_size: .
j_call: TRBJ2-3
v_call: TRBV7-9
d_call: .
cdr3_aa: CASSLDSSTDTQYF
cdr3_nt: TGTGCCAGCAGCTTAGACTCTAGCACAGATACGCAGTATTTT

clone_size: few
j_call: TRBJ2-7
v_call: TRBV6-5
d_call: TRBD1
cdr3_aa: CASSQGQGRNEQYF
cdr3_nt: TGTGCCAGCAGCCAAGGACAGGGTAGAAACGAGCAGTACTTC

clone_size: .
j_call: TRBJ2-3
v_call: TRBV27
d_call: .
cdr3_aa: CASTRDAFTDTQYF
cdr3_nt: TGTGCCAGCACCCGGGACGCATTCACAGATACGCAGTATTTT

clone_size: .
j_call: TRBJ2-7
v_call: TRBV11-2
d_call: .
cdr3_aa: CASSLVPVPSYEQYF
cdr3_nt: TGTGCCAGCAGCTTAGTTCCGGTACCCTCCTACGAGCAGTACTTC

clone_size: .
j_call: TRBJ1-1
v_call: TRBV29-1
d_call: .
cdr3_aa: CSVEDRMNTEAFF
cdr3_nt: TGCAGCGTTGAAGACAGGATGAACACTGAAGCTTTCTTT

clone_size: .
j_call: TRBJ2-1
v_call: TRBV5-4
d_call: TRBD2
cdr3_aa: CASSLSTSGRASYNEQFF
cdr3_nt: TGTGCCAGCAGCTTGTCGACTAGCGGGAGGGCATCCTACAATGAGCAGTTCTTC

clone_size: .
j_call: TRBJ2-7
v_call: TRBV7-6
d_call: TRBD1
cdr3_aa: CASSLFSPRGIDEQYF
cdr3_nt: TGTGCCAGCAGCTTATTCAGTCCCAGGGGGATCGATGAGCAGTACTTC

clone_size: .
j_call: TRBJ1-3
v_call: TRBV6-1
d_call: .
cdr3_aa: CASSGYAGNTIYF
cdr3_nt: TGTGCCAGCAGTGGGTACGCTGGAAACACCATATATTTT

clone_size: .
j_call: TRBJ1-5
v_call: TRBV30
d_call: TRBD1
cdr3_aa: CACRTGNARPQHF
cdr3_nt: TGTGCCTGCCGGACAGGGAATGCACGGCCCCAGCATTTT

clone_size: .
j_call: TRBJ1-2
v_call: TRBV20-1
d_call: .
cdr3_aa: CSAPDLAGYTF
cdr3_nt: TGCAGTGCCCCCGATCTTGCAGGCTACACCTTC

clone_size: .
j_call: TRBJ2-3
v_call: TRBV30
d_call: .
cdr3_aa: CAGGWGTDTQYF
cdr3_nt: TGTGCCGGTGGGTGGGGCACAGATACGCAGTATTTT

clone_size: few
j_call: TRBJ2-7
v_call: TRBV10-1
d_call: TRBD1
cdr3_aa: CASSNDRVGEQYF
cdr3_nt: TGCGCCAGCAGCAACGACAGGGTGGGCGAGCAGTACTTC

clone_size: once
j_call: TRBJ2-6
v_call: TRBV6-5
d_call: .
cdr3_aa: CASGERGSGANVLTF
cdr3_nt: TGTGCCAGCGGGGAAAGGGGTTCTGGGGCCAACGTCCTGACTTTC

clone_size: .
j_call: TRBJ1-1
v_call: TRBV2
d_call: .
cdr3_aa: CASSEFTGSSEAFF
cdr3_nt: TGTGCCAGCAGTGAGTTCACAGGGTCAAGTGAAGCTTTCTTT

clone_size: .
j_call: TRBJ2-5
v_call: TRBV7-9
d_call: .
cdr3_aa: CASSLGTTGTQYF
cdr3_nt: TGTGCCAGCAGCTTAGGGACAACTGGGACCCAGTACTTC

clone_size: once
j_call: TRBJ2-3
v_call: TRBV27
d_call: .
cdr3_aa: CATSNGNIFADTQYF
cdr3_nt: TGTGCCACCTCTAATGGAAATATCTTCGCAGATACGCAGTATTTT

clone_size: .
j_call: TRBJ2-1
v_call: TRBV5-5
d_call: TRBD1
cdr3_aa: CASSLDWDRGVNEQFF
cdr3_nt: TGTGCCAGCAGCTTGGACTGGGACAGGGGGGTCAATGAGCAGTTCTTC